This TCR beta chain is from a study of cytomegalovirus exposure and HLA in healthy donors. Study-level points and caveats: Analyzed later, most CMV-associated TCR beta chains appeared HLA-restricted. High sensitivity and specificity were reportedly achieved when the classifier diagnosed cytomegalovirus status. Presence/absence analyses treated sequencing depth as roughly uniform across donors.

The germline V gene has CDR1 KGHSH and CDR2 LQKENI. V lost 6 bases to trimming and J lost 4 bases; unmatched junction nucleotides: 5. The CDR3 is 14 residues long. Note on this clone: Its antigen is unidentified.

In the PCR, 60 Vbeta and 13 Jbeta primers were used. The authors' processing: In a later analysis, the count reached 75 million to 90 million unique TCR beta chains, with 9 million to 11 million shared. Libraries were prepared by immunoSEQ multiplex PCR; TCRdb keeps only in-frame clonotypes and omits some of them. V and J calls and clone size are as listed in that table; D and trimming were resolved from the DNA. The top ten clones hold over 1% of a sample with some 140,000 clones, around 73% of them seen once. This TCR came from a woman aged 40 to 49 in good health and CMV-seronegative. Specimen: PBMCs. V is TRBV18 and J is TRBJ2-2; 7 bases are shared with TRBD1. The CDR3 loop reads CASSRGRSTGELFF. CDR3 DNA sequence: TGTGCCAGCTCGAGGGGGCGCAGCACCGGGGAGCTGTTTTTT.